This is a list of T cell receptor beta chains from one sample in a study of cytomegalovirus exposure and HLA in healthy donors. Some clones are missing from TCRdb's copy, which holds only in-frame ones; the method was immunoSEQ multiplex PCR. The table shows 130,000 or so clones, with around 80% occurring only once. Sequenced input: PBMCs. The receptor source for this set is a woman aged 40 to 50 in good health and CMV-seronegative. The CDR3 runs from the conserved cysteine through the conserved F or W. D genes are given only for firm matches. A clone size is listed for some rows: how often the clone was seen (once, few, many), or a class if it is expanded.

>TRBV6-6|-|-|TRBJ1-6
TGTGCCAGCAGTTACGATTTGGGAGGGGAGAGGCCCCTCCACTTT
CASSYDLGGERPLHF
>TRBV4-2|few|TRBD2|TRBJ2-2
TGTGCCAGCAGCCCGAGACGTAGCGGGACCGGGGAGCTGTTTTTT
CASSPRRSGTGELFF
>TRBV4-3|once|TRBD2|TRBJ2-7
TGCGCCAGCAGCCAAGATTTCCTAGCGGGAGACGAGCAGTACTTC
CASSQDFLAGDEQYF
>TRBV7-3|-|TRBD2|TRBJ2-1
TGTGCCAGCAGCTTATTTTCGGGAGGGCCTCCGTTCTTC
CASSLFSGGPPFF
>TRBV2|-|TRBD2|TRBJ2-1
TGTGCCAGCAGTCCTAGGGCGGGAGTAAACAATGAGCAGTTCTTC
CASSPRAGVNNEQFF
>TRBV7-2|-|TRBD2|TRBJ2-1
TGTGCCAGCGGGACTAGGGAGGATATCGGGCAGTTCTTC
CASGTREDIGQFF
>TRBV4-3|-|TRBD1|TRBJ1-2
TGCGCCAGCAGCCAAGAGGACAGGGGGTCTGAAGAGTATGGCTACACCTTC
CASSQEDRGSEEYGYTF
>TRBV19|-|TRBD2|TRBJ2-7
TGTGCCAGTAGTATGAATTTTGGGACTACCTCCTACGAGCAGTACTTC
CASSMNFGTTSYEQYF
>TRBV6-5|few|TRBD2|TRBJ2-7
TGTGCCAGCAGTTACTCTTCCAGCGGGGGGTCCGAGCAGTACTTC
CASSYSSSGGSEQYF
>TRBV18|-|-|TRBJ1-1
TGTGCCAGCTCACCAATAACAGGGAGCATGAACACTGAAGCTTTCTTT
CASSPITGSMNTEAFF